The T cell receptor (beta chain) under discussion was sequenced for a study of spatial heterogeneity in lung cancer. Regarding time point: sample taken at primary tumor resection. No cell sorting; template was whole RNA from tumor, lung tissue or PBMC. Remarks on this clonotype: Antigen specificity is unknown.

TCR cDNA molecules were tagged individually, and each one carried a unique molecular identifier. TCRdb used MiXCR to reprocess the 5' RACE reads, holding one entry per CDR3 protein. The top ten hold about 13% of the sample, which has 9,500 or so distinct CDR3 sequences, 13% to 15% seen once. The CDR3 has 15 amino acids. CDR1 and CDR2 (germline): SGHRS, YFSETQ. With 9 bases clipped from V and 4 bases from J, the junction kept 14 bases outside the gene matches. Points from the study as a whole: The estimate shows that only approximately 7% of tumor T cells were covered for alpha and roughly 14% for beta chains. In tumors, expanded intratumoral alpha and beta TCR counts tracked mutation counts.

The receptor was isolated from a male donor with early-stage non-small cell lung cancer. The chain uses TRBV5-1 and TRBJ2-3; 7 bases match TRBD2. The sample was lung tumor tissue, taken at surgery. As DNA, the CDR3 is TGCGCCACCAAAACTGCCGCGGGAGAGGCAGATACGCAGTATTTT. This encodes CATKTAAGEADTQYF. Full variable domain (rest looked up from reference TRBV5-1 and TRBJ2-3): KAGVTQTPRYLIKTRGQQVTLSCSPISGHRSVSWYQQTPGQGLQFLFEYFSETQRNKGNFPGRFSGRQFSNSRSEMNVSTLELGDSALYLCATKTAAGEADTQYFGPGTRLTVL.